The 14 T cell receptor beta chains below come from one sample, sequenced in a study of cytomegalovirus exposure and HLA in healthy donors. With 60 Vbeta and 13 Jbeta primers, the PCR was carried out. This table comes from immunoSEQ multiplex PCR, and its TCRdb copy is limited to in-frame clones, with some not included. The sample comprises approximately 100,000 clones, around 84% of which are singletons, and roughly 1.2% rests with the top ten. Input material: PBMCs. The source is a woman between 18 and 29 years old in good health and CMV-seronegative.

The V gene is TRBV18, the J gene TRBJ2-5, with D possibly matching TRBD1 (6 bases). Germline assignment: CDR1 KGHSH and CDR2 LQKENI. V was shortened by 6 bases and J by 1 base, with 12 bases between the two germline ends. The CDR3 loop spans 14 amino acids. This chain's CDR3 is CASSSTGTQETQYF. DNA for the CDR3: TGTGCCAGCTCGTCCACAGGGACCCAAGAGACCCAGTACTTC.

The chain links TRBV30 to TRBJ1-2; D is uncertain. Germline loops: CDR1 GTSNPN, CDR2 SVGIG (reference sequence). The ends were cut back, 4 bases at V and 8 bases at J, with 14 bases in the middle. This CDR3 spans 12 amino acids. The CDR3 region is CAWTSTREGYTF. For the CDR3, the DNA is TGTGCCTGGACAAGTACGAGGGAAGGCTACACCTTC.

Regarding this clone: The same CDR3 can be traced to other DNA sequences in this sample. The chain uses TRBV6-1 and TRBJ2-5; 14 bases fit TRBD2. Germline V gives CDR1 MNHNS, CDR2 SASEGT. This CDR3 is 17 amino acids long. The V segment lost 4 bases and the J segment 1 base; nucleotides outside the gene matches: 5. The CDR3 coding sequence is TGTGCCAGCAGTGGCGGGACTAGCGGGAGATTCCAAGAGACCCAGTACTTC. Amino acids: CASSGGTSGRFQETQYF.

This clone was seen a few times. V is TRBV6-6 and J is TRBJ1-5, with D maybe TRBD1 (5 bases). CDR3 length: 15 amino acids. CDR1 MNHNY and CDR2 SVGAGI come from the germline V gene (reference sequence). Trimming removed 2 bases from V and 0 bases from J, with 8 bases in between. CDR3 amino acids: CASSYKGDSNQPQHF. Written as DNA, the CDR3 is TGTGCCAGCAGTTACAAAGGGGATAGCAATCAGCCCCAGCATTTT.

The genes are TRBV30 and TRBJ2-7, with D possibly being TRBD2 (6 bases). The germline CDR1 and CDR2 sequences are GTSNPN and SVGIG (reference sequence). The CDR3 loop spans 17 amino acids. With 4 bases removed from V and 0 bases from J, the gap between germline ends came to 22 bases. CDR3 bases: TGTGCCTGGAATGGTCCCGGCCCAGGGACTGTCTCCTACGAGCAGTACTTC. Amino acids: CAWNGPGPGTVSYEQYF.

The CDR3 bases are TGTGCCAGCAGTTTTAACAGGGTACGTGGCTACACCTTC. This codes for CASSFNRVRGYTF. The chain is built from TRBV27 and TRBJ1-2; a possible D gene is TRBD1 (6 bases). The CDR3 consists of 13 residues. Per germline, CDR1 MNHEY and CDR2 SMNVEV (reference sequence). Trimming stripped 3 bases from V and 7 bases from J, with 12 bases between.

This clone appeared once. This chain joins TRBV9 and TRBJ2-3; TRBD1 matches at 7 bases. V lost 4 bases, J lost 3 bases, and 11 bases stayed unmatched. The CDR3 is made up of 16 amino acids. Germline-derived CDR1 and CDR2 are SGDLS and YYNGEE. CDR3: CASSPRRDRSTDTQYF. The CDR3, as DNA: TGTGCCAGCAGCCCCCGAAGGGACAGATCAACAGATACGCAGTATTTT.

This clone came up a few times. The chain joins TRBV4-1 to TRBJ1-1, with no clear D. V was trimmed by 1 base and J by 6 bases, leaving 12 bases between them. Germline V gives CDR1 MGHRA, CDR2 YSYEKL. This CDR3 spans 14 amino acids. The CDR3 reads CASSQAGRKAEAFF. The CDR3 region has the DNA TGCGCCAGCAGCCAAGCGGGGAGGAAGGCTGAAGCTTTCTTT.

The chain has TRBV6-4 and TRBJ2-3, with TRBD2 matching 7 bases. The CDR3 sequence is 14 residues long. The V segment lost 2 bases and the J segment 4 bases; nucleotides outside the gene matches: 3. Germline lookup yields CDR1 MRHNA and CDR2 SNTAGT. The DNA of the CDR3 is TGTGCCAGCAGTGACGGGGCGGGGGCAGATACGCAGTATTTT. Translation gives CASSDGAGADTQYF.

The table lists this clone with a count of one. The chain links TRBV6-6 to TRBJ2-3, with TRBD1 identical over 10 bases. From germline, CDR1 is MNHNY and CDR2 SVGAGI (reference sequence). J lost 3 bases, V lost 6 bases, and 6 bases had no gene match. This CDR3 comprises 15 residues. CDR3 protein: CASRNRQGATDTQYF. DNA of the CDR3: TGTGCCAGCAGGAATCGACAGGGGGCAACAGATACGCAGTATTTT.

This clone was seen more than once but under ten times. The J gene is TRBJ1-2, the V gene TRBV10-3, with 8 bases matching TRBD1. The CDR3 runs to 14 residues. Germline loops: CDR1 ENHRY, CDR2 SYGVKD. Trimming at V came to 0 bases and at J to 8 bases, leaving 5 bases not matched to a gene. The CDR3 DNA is TGTGCCATCAGTGAGTCACAGGGGGTAGGCGGCTACACCTTC. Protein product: CAISESQGVGGYTF.

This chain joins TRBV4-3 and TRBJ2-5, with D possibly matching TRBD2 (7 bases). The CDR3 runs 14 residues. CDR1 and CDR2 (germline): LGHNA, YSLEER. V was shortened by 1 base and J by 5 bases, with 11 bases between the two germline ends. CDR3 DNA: TGCGCCAGCAGCCAAGGGGGGGGCAGGGAGACCCAGTACTTC. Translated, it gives CASSQGGGRETQYF.

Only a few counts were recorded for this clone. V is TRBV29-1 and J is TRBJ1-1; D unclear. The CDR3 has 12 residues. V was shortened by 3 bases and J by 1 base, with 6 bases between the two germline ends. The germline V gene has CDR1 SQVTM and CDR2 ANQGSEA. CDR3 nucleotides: TGCAGCGTTGATGTTAAGAACACTGAAGCTTTCTTT. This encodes CSVDVKNTEAFF.

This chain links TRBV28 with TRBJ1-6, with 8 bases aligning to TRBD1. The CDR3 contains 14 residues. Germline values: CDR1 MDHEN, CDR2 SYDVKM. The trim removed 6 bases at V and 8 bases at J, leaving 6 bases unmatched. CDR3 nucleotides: TGTGCCAGCAGGTGGACAGGGAAAGATTCACCCCTCCACTTT. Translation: CASRWTGKDSPLHF.